This T cell receptor beta chain was recovered during a study of shared clonotypes between healthy human individuals. Regarding the study as a whole: It was observed that 5% to 6.5% of naive CD4 clonotypes were shared across four donors. Rarefaction analysis demonstrated incomplete sorted-subset sequencing notwithstanding large depth.

This table comes from immunoSEQ multiplex PCR, and its TCRdb copy is limited to in-frame clones, with some not included. The sample comprises some 2,500,000 clones, about nine tenths of which are singletons, and 0.37% rests with the top ten. Notes on this clone: The antigen is unknown. Mismatch with germline at one junction end may stem from a read error.

The CDR3 contains 9 residues. Germline CDR1 and CDR2: SEHNR and FQNEAQ (reference sequence). The receptor was derived from a man younger than 30 in good health. Some clones in this sample may be carry-over from other donors' samples. Sequences were obtained from naive CD4+ T cells from PBMCs. The sample's subset: CD45RA+ positively selected. The V gene is TRBV7-9, the J gene TRBJ2-5; no clear D gene. The CDR3 DNA follows: TGTGCCAGCAGCTTCCCGAGTAACTTC. It translates to CASSFPSNF.